This entry concerns a single T cell receptor (beta chain). These data belong to a study of blood T cell repertoires in COVID-19. Study-wide context: Some COVID-19 samples were acute and others convalescent; all came from the United States, Italy and Spain. Nucleic acid was either cDNA or gDNA, and it came from T cells, B-cell-depleted T cells, or PBMCs.

With V trimmed by 3 bases and J by 2 bases, 6 bases remained unmatched. The CDR3 totals 16 residues. CDR1 and CDR2 (germline): ENHRY, SYGVKD. Sequencing was performed with immunoSEQ multiplex PCR; in TCRdb, only in-frame clones are kept and a portion is missing. The sample contains 200,000 to 250,000 clones, around 80% of which appear only once. The sample comprised peripheral blood. The chain has TRBV10-3 and TRBJ2-2, with 7 bases that match TRBD1. The sequence was collected from a human donor in a cohort sampled during active COVID-19. The CDR3 spells CAISESDRVNTGELFF. The CDR3 DNA sequence: TGTGCCATCAGTGAATCCGACAGGGTAAACACCGGGGAGCTGTTTTTT.